This TCR beta chain was sequenced in a study of blood T cell repertoires in COVID-19. CDR1 is SGHRS, CDR2 YFSETQ, per germline. The CDR3 has 15 residues. V was cut by 3 bases and J by 7 bases, with 19 bases left in between. The repertoire was sequenced with immunoSEQ multiplex PCR; TCRdb's copy has only in-frame clones and lacks some. The data contain 200,000 to 250,000 clones, 83% of them singletons. The sample taken for sequencing was PBMCs or T cells enriched from blood (not recorded which). This clonotype was obtained from a woman aged 40 to 50 who had been exposed to COVID-19. The chain joins TRBV5-1 to TRBJ1-2; D is possibly TRBD1 (6 bases). The CDR3 nucleotides are TGCGCCAGCAGCTCAAAAACGGGGGGCGCGGGTGGCTACACCTTC. It encodes CASSSKTGGAGGYTF.